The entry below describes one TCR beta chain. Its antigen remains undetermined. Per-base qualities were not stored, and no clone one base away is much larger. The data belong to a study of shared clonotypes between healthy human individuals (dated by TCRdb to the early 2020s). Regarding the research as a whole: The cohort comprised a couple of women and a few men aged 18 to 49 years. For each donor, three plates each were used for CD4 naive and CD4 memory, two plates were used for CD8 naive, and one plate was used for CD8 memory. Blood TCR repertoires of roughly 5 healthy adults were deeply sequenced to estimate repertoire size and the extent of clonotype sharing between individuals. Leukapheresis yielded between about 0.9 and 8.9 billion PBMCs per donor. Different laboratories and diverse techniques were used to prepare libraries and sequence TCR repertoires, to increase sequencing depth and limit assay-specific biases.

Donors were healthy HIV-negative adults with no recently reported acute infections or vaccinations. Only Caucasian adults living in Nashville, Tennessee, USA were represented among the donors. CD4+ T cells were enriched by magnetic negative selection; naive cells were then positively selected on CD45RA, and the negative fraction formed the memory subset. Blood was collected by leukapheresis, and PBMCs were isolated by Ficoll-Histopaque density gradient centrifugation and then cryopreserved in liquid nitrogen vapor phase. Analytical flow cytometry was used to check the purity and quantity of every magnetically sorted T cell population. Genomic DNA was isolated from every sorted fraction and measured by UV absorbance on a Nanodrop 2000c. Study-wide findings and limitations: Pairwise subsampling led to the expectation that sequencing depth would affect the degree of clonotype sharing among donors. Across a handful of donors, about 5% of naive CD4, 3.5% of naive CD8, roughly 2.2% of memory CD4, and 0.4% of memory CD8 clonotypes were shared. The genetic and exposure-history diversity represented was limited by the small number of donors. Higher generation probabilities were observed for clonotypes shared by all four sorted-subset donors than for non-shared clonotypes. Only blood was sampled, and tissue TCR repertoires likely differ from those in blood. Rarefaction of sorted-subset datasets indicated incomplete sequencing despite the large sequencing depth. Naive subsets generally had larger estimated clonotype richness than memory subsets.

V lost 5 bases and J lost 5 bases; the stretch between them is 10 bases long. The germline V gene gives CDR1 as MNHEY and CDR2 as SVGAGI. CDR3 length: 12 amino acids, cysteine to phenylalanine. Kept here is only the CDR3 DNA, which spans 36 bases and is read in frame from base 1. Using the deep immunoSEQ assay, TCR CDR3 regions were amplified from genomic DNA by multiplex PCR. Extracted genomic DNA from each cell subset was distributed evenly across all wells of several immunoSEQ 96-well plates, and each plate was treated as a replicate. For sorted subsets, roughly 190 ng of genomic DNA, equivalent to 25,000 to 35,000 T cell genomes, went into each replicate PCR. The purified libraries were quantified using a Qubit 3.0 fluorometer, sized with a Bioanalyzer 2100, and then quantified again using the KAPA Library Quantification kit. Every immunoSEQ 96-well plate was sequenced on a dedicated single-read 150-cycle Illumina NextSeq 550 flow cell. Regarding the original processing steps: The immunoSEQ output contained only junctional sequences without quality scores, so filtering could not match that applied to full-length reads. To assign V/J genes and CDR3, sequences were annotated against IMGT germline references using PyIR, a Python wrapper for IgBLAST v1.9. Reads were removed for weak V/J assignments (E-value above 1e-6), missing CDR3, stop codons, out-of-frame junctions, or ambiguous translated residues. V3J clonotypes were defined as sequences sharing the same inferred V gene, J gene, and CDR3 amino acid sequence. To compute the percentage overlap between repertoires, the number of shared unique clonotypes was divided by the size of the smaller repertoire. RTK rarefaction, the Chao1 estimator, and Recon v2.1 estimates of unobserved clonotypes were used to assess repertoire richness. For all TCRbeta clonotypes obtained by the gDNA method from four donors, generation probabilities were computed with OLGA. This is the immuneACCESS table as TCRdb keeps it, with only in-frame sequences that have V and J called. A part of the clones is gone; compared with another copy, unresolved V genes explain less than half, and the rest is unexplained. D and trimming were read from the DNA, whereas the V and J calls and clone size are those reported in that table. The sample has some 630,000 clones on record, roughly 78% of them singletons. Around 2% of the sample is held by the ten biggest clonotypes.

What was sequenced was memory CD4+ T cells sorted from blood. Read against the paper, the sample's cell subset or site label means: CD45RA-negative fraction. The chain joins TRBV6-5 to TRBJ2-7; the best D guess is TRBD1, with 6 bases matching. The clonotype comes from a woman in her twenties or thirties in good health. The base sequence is TGTGCCAGCAGTACACAGGGTCACGAGCAGTACTTC. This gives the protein CASSTQGHEQYF.